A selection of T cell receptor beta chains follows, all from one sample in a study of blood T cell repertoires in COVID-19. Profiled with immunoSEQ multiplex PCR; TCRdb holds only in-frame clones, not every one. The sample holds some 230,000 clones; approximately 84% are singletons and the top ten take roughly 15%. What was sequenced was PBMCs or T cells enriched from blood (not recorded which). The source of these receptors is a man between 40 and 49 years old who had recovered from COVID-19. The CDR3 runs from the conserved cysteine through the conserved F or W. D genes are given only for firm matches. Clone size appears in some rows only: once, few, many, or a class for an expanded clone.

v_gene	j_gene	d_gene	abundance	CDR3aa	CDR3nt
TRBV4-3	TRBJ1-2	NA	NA	CASSQEVLLDYGYTF	TGCGCCAGCAGCCAAGAGGTGCTGCTAGACTATGGCTACACCTTC
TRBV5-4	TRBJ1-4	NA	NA	CASSLGVGRLNEKLFF	TGTGCCAGCAGCTTAGGTGTCGGCAGGCTTAATGAAAAACTGTTTTTT
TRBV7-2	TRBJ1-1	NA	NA	CASSFRWNMNTEAFF	TGTGCCAGCAGCTTCAGGTGGAACATGAACACTGAAGCTTTCTTT
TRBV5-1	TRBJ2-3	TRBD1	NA	CASSSQGASEDTQYF	TGCGCCAGCTCGTCTCAGGGGGCCTCCGAAGATACGCAGTATTTT
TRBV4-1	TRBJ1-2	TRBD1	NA	CASSQPGGGGYTF	TGCGCCAGCAGCCAGCCAGGGGGAGGTGGCTACACCTTC
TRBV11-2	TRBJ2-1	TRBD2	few	CASSSGGRNEQFF	TGTGCCAGCAGCTCCGGGGGGAGGAATGAGCAGTTCTTC
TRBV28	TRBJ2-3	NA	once	CASSLWGSSSTDTQYF	TGTGCCAGCAGTTTATGGGGCTCTTCTAGCACAGATACGCAGTATTTT
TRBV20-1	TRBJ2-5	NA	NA	CSASRGAQETQYF	TGCAGTGCTAGTCGGGGGGCTCAAGAGACCCAGTACTTC
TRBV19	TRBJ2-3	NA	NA	CASSTGGRTDTQYF	TGTGCCAGTAGTACAGGAGGCCGCACAGATACGCAGTATTTT
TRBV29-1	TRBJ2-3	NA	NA	CSVDRTQRGHTQYF	TGCAGCGTTGATAGGACTCAGCGAGGGCATACGCAGTATTTT
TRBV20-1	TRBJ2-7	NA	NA	CSAIRGDEQYF	TGCAGTGCTATCAGGGGGGACGAGCAGTACTTC
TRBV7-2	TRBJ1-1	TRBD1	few	CASSIRQGAEAFF	TGTGCCAGCAGCATTCGACAGGGGGCTGAAGCTTTCTTT
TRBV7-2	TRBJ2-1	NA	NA	CASSPGFSRHNEQFF	TGTGCCAGCAGCCCAGGATTTAGTCGCCACAATGAGCAGTTCTTC
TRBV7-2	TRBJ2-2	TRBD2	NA	CASSFSSGGYTGELFF	TGTGCCAGCAGCTTTTCTAGCGGGGGATACACCGGGGAGCTGTTTTTT
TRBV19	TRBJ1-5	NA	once	CASSIFRGDHQPQHF	TGTGCCAGTAGTATTTTTCGCGGCGACCATCAGCCCCAGCATTTT
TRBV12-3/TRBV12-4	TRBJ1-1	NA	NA	CASSLDGFTEAFF	TGTGCCAGCAGTTTAGATGGCTTCACTGAAGCTTTCTTT
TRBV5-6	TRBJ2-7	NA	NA	CASSFAGNYEQYF	TGTGCCAGCAGCTTTGCAGGGAACTACGAGCAGTACTTC
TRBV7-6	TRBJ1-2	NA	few	CASSLGWGGAEYGYTF	TGTGCCAGCAGCTTAGGTTGGGGGGGCGCAGAATATGGCTACACCTTC
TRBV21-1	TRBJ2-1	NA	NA	CASSTIQGCMQFF	TGTGCCAGCAGCACGATACAGGGTTGCATGCAGTTCTTC
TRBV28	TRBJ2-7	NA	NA	CASSLTRGEQYF	TGTGCCAGCAGTTTAACCCGGGGCGAGCAGTACTTC
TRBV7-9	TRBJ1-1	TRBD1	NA	CASSLGTGGAFF	TGTGCCAGCAGCTTAGGGACAGGGGGAGCTTTCTTT
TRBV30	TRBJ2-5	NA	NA	CAWSGQSRGTQYF	TGTGCCTGGAGTGGTCAGTCAAGAGGGACCCAGTACTTC
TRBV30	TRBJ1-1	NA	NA	CAWRLLSSEAFF	TGTGCCTGGAGACTCCTGAGCTCTGAAGCTTTCTTT
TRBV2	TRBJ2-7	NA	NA	CASISDEGIYEQYF	TGTGCCAGTATTTCGGACGAGGGAATCTACGAGCAGTACTTC
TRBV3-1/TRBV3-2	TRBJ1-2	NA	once	CASSQWQSNYGYTF	TGTGCCAGCAGCCAATGGCAGTCAAACTATGGCTACACCTTC